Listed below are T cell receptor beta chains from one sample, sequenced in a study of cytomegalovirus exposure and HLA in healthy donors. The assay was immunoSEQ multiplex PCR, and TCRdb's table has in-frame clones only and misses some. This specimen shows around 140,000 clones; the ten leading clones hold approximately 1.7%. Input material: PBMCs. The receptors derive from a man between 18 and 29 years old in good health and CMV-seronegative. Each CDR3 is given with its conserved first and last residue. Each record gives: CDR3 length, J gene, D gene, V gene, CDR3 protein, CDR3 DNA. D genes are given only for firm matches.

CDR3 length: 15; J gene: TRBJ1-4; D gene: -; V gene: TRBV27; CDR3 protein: CASSQLTGENEKLFF; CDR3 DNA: TGTGCCAGCAGCCAACTGACAGGCGAAAATGAAAAACTGTTTTTT
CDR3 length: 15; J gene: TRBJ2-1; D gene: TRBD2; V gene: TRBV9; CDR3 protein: CASSTRTSGNNEQFF; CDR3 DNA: TGTGCCAGCAGCACTCGGACTAGCGGGAACAATGAGCAGTTCTTC
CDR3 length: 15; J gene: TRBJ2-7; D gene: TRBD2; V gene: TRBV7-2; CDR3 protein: CASSVTSGSVYEQYF; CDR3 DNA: TGTGCCAGCAGCGTAACTAGCGGATCGGTCTACGAGCAGTACTTC
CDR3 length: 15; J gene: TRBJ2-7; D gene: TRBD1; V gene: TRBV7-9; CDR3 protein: CASSARTGPPYEQYF; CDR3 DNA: TGTGCCAGCAGCGCAAGGACAGGGCCCCCCTACGAGCAGTACTTC
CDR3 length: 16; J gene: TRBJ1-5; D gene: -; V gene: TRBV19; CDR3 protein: CASSIGIPGFGQPQHF; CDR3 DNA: TGTGCCAGTAGTATAGGAATCCCAGGGTTTGGTCAGCCCCAGCATTTT
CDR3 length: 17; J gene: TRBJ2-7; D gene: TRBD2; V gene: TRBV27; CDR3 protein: CASSFLWTSGYPYEQYF; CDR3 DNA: TGTGCCAGCAGTTTCCTTTGGACTAGCGGGTACCCCTACGAGCAGTACTTC
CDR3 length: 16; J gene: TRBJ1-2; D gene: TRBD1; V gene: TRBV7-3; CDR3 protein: CASSSGTGRELYGYTF; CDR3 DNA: TGTGCCAGCAGCTCCGGGACAGGGCGAGAGTTATATGGCTACACCTTC
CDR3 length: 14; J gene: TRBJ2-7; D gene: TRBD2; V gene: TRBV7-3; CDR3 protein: CASSRGGSSYEQYF; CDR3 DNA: TGTGCCAGCAGCCGGGGGGGATCCTCCTACGAGCAGTACTTC
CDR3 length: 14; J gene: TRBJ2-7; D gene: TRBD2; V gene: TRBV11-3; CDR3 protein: CASSLGGGASEQYF; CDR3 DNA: TGTGCCAGCAGCTTAGGCGGGGGGGCCAGCGAGCAGTACTTC
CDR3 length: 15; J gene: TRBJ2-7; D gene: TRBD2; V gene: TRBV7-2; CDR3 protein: CASSSHGEGPYEQYF; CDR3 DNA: TGTGCCAGCAGTTCTCATGGGGAGGGCCCCTACGAGCAGTACTTC
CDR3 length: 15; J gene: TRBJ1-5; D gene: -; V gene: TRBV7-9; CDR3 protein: CASSLGWGDNQPQHF; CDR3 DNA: TGTGCCAGCAGCTTGGGGTGGGGGGACAATCAGCCCCAGCATTTT